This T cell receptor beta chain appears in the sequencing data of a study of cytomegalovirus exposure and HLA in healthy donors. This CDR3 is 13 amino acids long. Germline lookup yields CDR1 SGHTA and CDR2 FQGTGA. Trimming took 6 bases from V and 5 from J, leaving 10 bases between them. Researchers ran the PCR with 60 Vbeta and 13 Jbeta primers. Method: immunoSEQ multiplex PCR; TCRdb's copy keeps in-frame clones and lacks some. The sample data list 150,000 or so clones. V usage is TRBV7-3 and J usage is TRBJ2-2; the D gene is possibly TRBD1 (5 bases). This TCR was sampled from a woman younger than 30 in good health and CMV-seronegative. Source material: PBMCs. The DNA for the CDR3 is TGTGCCAGCAGGCAACAGGAGACCGGGGAGCTGTTTTTT. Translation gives CASRQQETGELFF. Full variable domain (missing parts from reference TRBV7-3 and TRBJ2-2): GAGVSQTPSNKVTEKGKYVELRCDPISGHTALYWYRQSLGQGPEFLIYFQGTGAADDSGLPNDRFFAVRPEGSVSTLKIQRTERGDSAVYLCASRQQETGELFFGEGSRLTVL.